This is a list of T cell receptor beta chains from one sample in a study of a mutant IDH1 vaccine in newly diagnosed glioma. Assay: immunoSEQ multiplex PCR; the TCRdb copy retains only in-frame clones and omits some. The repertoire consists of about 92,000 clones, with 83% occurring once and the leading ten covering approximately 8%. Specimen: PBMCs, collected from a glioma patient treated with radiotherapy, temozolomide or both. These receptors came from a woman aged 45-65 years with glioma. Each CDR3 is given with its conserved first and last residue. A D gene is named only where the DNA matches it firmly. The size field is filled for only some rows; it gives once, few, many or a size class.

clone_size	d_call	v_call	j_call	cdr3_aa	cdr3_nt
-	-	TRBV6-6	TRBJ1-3	CASTHESPGNTIYF	TGTGCCAGCACCCACGAGTCCCCTGGAAACACCATATATTTT
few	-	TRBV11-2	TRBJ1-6	CASVPRDHLHF	TGTGCCAGTGTCCCGCGGGATCACCTCCACTTT
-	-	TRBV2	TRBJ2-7	CANRRGGEDSEQYF	TGTGCCAACCGTAGGGGGGGCGAGGACTCCGAGCAGTACTTC
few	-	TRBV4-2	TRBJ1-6	CASSQEPHRGGSPLHF	TGTGCCAGCAGCCAAGAGCCCCATAGGGGAGGATCACCCCTCCACTTT
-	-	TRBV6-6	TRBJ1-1	CASSEGGGTEAFF	TGTGCCAGCAGTGAGGGGGGGGGCACTGAAGCTTTCTTT
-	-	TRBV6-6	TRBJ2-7	CASRRGGKSYEQYF	TGTGCCAGCCGAAGGGGGGGAAAAAGCTACGAGCAGTACTTC
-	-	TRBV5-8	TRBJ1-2	CASSFVAGAEVEGYTF	TGTGCCAGCAGCTTCGTGGCAGGAGCCGAGGTAGAAGGCTACACCTTC
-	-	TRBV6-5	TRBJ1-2	CASSYMGGYTF	TGTGCCAGCAGTTACATGGGTGGCTACACCTTC
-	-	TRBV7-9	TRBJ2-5	CASSPTRGGETQYF	TGTGCCAGCAGCCCTACTAGGGGTGGAGAGACCCAGTACTTC
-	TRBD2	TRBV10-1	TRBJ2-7	CASSDPRLAGGAEQYF	TGCGCCAGCAGTGACCCCCGACTAGCGGGGGGCGCCGAGCAGTACTTC
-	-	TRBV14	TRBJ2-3	CASSLRPPDTQYF	TGTGCCAGCAGCCTCCGACCTCCGGATACGCAGTATTTT
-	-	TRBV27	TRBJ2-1	CASSFGGSSYNEQFF	TGTGCCAGCAGTTTCGGGGGAAGCTCCTACAATGAGCAGTTCTTC
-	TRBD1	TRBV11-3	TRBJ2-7	CASSLGGTVLYEQYF	TGTGCCAGCAGCTTAGGAGGGACAGTACTCTACGAGCAGTACTTC
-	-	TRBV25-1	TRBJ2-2	CASSRNTGELFF	TGTGCCAGCAGTAGGAACACCGGGGAGCTGTTTTTT
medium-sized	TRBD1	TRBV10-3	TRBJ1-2	CAIKGELGDRTNYGYTF	TGTGCCATCAAGGGAGAGTTGGGGGACAGGACTAACTATGGCTACACCTTC
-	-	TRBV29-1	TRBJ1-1	CSVCWGDLNTEAFF	TGCAGCGTATGCTGGGGGGACTTGAACACTGAAGCTTTCTTT
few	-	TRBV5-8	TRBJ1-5	CASSLNSPSNQPQHF	TGTGCCAGCAGCTTGAACAGTCCTTCCAATCAGCCCCAGCATTTT
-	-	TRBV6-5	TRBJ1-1	CASSSSSMNTEAFF	TGTGCCAGCAGTTCCTCCTCGATGAACACTGAAGCTTTCTTT
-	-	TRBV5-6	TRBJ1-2	CASSWGPGQTNYGYTF	TGTGCCAGCAGCTGGGGGCCGGGACAAACAAACTATGGCTACACCTTC
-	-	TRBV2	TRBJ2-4	CASSVPTEAKNIQYF	TGTGCCAGCAGTGTCCCCACGGAGGCGAAAAACATTCAGTACTTC
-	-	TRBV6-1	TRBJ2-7	CATVRYEQYF	TGTGCCACCGTACGCTACGAGCAGTACTTC
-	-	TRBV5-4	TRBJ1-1	CASSLVGLNTEAFF	TGTGCCAGCAGCTTGGTGGGTTTGAACACTGAAGCTTTCTTT
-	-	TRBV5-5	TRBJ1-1	CASSLRSYLNTEAFF	TGTGCCAGCAGCTTGAGGAGCTACCTGAACACTGAAGCTTTCTTT
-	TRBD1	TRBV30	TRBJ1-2	CAWSVRDRAFYGYTF	TGTGCCTGGAGTGTACGGGACAGGGCGTTCTATGGCTACACCTTC
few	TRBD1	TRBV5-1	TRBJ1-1	CASSRTGDTEAFF	TGCGCCAGCAGTCGTACAGGGGACACTGAAGCTTTCTTT
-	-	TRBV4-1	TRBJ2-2	CASSQEFGGRWDTGELFF	TGCGCCAGCAGCCAAGAGTTCGGGGGGCGATGGGACACCGGGGAGCTGTTTTTT
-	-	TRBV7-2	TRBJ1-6	CASSMDSTNNSPLHF	TGTGCCAGCAGCATGGACAGTACCAATAATTCACCCCTCCACTTT
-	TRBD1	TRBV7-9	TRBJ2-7	CASSSTPGTGPHEQYF	TGTGCCAGCAGCTCCACTCCCGGGACAGGGCCCCACGAGCAGTACTTC